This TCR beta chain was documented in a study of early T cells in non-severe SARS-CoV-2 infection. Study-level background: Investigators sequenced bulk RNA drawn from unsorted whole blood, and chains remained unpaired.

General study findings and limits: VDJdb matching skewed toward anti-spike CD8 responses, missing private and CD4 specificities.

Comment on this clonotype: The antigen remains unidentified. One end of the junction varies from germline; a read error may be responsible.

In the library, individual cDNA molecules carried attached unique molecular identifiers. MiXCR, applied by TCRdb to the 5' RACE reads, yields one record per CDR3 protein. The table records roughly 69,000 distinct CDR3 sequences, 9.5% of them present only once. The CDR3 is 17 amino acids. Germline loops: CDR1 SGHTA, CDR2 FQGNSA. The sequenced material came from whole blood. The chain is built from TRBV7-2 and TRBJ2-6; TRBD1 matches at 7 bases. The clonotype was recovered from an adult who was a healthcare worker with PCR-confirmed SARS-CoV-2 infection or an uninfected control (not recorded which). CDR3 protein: CASSWGQLASGANVLIF. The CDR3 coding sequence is TGTGCCAGCAGCTGGGGACAGCTAGCCTCTGGGGCCAACGTCCTGATTTTC.